The rows below give T cell receptor beta chains drawn from one sample of a study of T cells in Graves' hyperthyroidism and ophthalmopathy. TCRdb reanalysed the multiplex PCR reads using MiXCR and keeps one entry per CDR3 protein. Of about 400,000 distinct CDR3 sequences in the sample, around 25% were seen once. The specimen sequenced was blood. Receptors were obtained from a man between 50 and 59 years old with Graves' hyperthyroidism. Both conserved end residues are part of each CDR3. A D gene is named only where the DNA matches it firmly. Clone size is shown for a subset of rows, as once, few, many or a class of expanded clone.

CDR3	DNA	D	size	J	V
CASSVGQGDYGYTF	TGTGCCAGCAGCGTCGGACAGGGGGACTATGGCTACACCTTC	TRBD1	NA	TRBJ1-2	TRBV9
CASSPRGTSGSSFSYEQYF	TGTGCCAGCAGTCCGCGGGGGACTAGCGGCTCCTCCTTCTCCTACGAGCAGTACTTC	TRBD2	few	TRBJ2-7	TRBV6-1
CASSGSSGSRETQYF	TGTGCCAGCAGCGGATCTAGCGGGAGTCGAGAGACCCAGTACTTC	TRBD2	few	TRBJ2-5	TRBV9
CASSFGGAAPEAFF	TGTGCCAGCAGCTTTGGGGGGGCTGCCCCTGAAGCTTTCTTT	NA	many	TRBJ1-1	TRBV7-2
CASSHQTGPAVKTQYF	TGTGCCAGCAGTCATCAAACAGGGCCCGCCGTGAAGACCCAGTACTTC	NA	many	TRBJ2-5	TRBV12-3/TRBV12-4
CASSGSGTGSSPLHF	TGTGCCAGCAGTGGGTCCGGGACAGGGAGTTCACCCCTCCACTTT	TRBD1	many	TRBJ1-6	TRBV6-1
CASSFILAGGTDTQYF	TGTGCCAGCAGTTTTATACTAGCGGGGGGCACAGATACGCAGTATTTT	TRBD2	NA	TRBJ2-3	TRBV27
CASSMRLAGGTYNEQFF	TGTGCCAGCAGCATGAGACTAGCGGGAGGGACCTACAATGAGCAGTTCTTC	TRBD2	few	TRBJ2-1	TRBV9
CASSMIWGSPDVTGELFF	TGTGCCAGTAGTATGATTTGGGGATCCCCGGACGTTACCGGGGAGCTGTTTTTT	NA	NA	TRBJ2-2	TRBV19
CSAPTRTPYNEQFF	TGCAGTGCTCCGACCCGGACACCCTACAATGAGCAGTTCTTC	NA	NA	TRBJ2-1	TRBV20-1
CASSLAGQGSGYTF	TGCGCCAGCAGCTTGGCCGGACAGGGGAGTGGCTACACCTTC	TRBD1	NA	TRBJ1-2	TRBV5-1
CASSPTGTSNYNEQFF	TGTGCCAGCAGTCCAACGGGGACTAGCAACTACAATGAGCAGTTCTTC	TRBD2	many	TRBJ2-1	TRBV28
CSASPLAGGEQFF	TGCAGTGCTAGCCCCCTAGCGGGAGGGGAGCAGTTCTTC	TRBD2	few	TRBJ2-1	TRBV20-1
CASSYTSGTDTQYF	TGCGCCAGCAGCTACACTAGCGGCACAGATACGCAGTATTTT	TRBD2	NA	TRBJ2-3	TRBV5-1
CASSEMGSPLHF	TGTGCCAGCAGTGAAATGGGTTCACCCCTCCACTTT	NA	NA	TRBJ1-6	TRBV6-1
CASSDSLVAGEDNQPQHF	TGTGCCAGCAGTGACTCGCTCGTTGCAGGGGAGGACAATCAGCCCCAGCATTTT	NA	many	TRBJ1-5	TRBV28
CASSLDPGRGGYTF	TGTGCCAGCAGCTTAGATCCTGGGAGGGGCGGCTACACCTTC	NA	many	TRBJ1-2	TRBV11-3
CASSQDRGYSYNEQFF	TGTGCCAGCAGCCAAGATCGGGGGTACTCCTACAATGAGCAGTTCTTC	NA	many	TRBJ2-1	TRBV3-1
CASLAGHYEQYF	TGCGCCAGCCTAGCGGGTCACTACGAGCAGTACTTC	TRBD2	NA	TRBJ2-7	TRBV10-2
CATSGGRNYNEQFF	TGTGCCACCTCGGGCGGGAGGAATTACAATGAGCAGTTCTTC	TRBD2	many	TRBJ2-1	TRBV2
CASSGSGTRLDEQFF	TGTGCCAGCAGCGGCAGTGGGACTAGACTGGATGAGCAGTTCTTC	TRBD2	many	TRBJ2-1	TRBV28
CASSGQFYGYTF	TGTGCCAGCAGCGGACAGTTCTATGGCTACACCTTC	NA	few	TRBJ1-2	TRBV7-2
CASTQDTEAFF	TGTGCCAGCACCCAAGATACTGAAGCTTTCTTT	NA	many	TRBJ1-1	TRBV3-1
CASSLPSGGAYNEQFF	TGTGCCAGCAGTTTACCTAGCGGGGGGGCCTACAATGAGCAGTTCTTC	TRBD2	many	TRBJ2-1	TRBV12-3/TRBV12-4
CASSQDVRDVTDTQYF	TGTGCCAGCAGCCAAGATGTGCGGGATGTGACAGATACGCAGTATTTT	NA	few	TRBJ2-3	TRBV3-1
CASSLAGAGEETQYF	TGTGCCAGCAGCTTAGCTGGGGCCGGGGAAGAGACCCAGTACTTC	NA	many	TRBJ2-5	TRBV11-3
CASSLMARGAGEQFF	TGTGCCAGCAGCTTAATGGCTCGGGGGGCCGGTGAGCAGTTCTTC	NA	many	TRBJ2-1	TRBV7-3
CASSVLQENTEAFF	TGTGCCAGCAGCGTTCTACAGGAGAACACTGAAGCTTTCTTT	NA	few	TRBJ1-1	TRBV9